These 3 T cell receptor beta chains originate from one sample sequenced in a study of T cell responses to AZD1222 COVID-19 vaccine. Here immunoSEQ multiplex PCR was the method, and the copy in TCRdb shows in-frame clones only, minus some. Of about 120,000 clones in the sample, approximately 88% were seen once. The source material was peripheral blood, sampled on day 0 of AZD1222 vaccination. Receptor source: an adult in good health.

The chain has TRBV9 and TRBJ1-3, with 12 positions matching TRBD1. The CDR3 is made up of 22 amino acids. V lost 3 bases and J lost 1; bases outside the gene matches: 20. Germline lookup yields CDR1 SGDLS and CDR2 YYNGEE. The CDR3 sequence is CASSEARGGQGASEESGNTIYF. The CDR3 DNA is TGTGCCAGCAGCGAGGCCCGCGGGGGACAGGGGGCGAGTGAGGAGTCTGGAAACACCATATATTTT.

The chain couples TRBV11-2 to TRBJ2-5; 8 bases are shared with TRBD2. The V gene end was trimmed by 10 bases and the J gene end by 5 bases; junction bases not matched to a gene: 18. The CDR3 extends over 16 amino acids. Germline lookup yields CDR1 SGHAT and CDR2 FQNNGV. The CDR3 nucleotides are TGTGCCACCGCCGGGGTAGCGGGATGGGGATGGGAGACCCAGTACTTC. It codes for CATAGVAGWGWETQYF.

The chain has TRBV4-3 and TRBJ2-3; tentatively, D is TRBD1 or TRBD2 (5 bases each). The V end was cut by 1 base, the J end by 2 bases, with 7 bases between. CDR3 size: 14 residues. The V gene's germline CDR1 is LGHNA and CDR2 YSLEER. The CDR3 protein is CASSQGGTTDTQYF. CDR3 DNA sequence: TGCGCCAGCAGCCAAGGGGGGACCACAGATACGCAGTATTTT.